This T cell receptor beta chain appears in the sequencing data of a study of T cell changes during pregnancy in multiple sclerosis. This clone was recorded only once. V shed 2 bases and J shed 2 bases, with 16 bases lying between them. Germline CDR1 KGHSH, CDR2 LQKENI. The CDR3 extends over 17 amino acids. Produced via immunoSEQ multiplex PCR; TCRdb's table is partial and in-frame only. The table shows approximately 97,000 clones, with 91% occurring only once. The sequence was collected from a female donor in good health, enrolled as a control in a pregnancy study. The V and J genes are TRBV18 and TRBJ1-3, with D tentatively TRBD1 (5 bases). Material: peripheral blood, obtained after pregnancy. As DNA, the CDR3 is TGTGCCAGCTCACCAGGCTCAGGGTCTGCTGCTGGAAACACCATATATTTT. Protein product: CASSPGSGSAAGNTIYF. Based on the CDR3 plus reference TRBV18 and TRBJ1-3, the full variable domain is NAGVMQNPRHLVRRRGQEARLRCSPMKGHSHVYWYRQLPEEGLKFMVYLQKENIIDESGMPKERFSAEFPKEGPSILRIQQVVRGDSAAYFCASSPGSGSAAGNTIYFGEGSWLTVV.